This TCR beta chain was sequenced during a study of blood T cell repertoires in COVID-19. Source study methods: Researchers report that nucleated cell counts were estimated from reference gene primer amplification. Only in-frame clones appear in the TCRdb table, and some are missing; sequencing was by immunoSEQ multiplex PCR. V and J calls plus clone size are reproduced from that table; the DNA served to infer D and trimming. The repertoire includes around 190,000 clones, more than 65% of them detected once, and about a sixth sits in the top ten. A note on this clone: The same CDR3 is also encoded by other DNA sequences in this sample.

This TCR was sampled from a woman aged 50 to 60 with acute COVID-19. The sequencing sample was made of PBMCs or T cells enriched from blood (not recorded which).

CDR3 sequence: CASQTGNQPQHF. CDR3 bases: TGTGCCTCACAGACAGGGAATCAGCCCCAGCATTTT. The gene calls are TRBV7-9 and TRBJ1-5, with 7 bases that match TRBD1. The CDR3 consists of 12 residues. The germline gives CDR1 SEHNR, CDR2 FQNEAQ (reference sequence). V was clipped by 11 bases and J by 4 bases; unmatched bases: 5.